This note documents a single T cell receptor (beta chain) sequence. Its antigen is unknown. Each of the donors was a healthy bone marrow donor. This record comes from a study of cytomegalovirus exposure and HLA in healthy donors. General observations from the study: The authors listed 180 or so TCR beta chains as cytomegalovirus-associated. Later work found that TCR association rates differed between HLA loci; DRB1 had the most and HLA-C the fewest. Only CMV serostatus was available as immune exposure information.

This PCR relied on a set of 60 Vbeta primers and 13 Jbeta primers. The table came from immunoSEQ multiplex PCR; TCRdb's copy has only in-frame clones and leaves some out. The sample holds some 150,000 clones, 50% to 75% seen once. The sequencing sample was made of PBMCs. This receptor was identified in a woman aged 25-40 years in good health and CMV-seropositive.

CDR3 region: CASSQPGTLYGYTF. Here the CDR3 DNA reads TGCGCCAGCAGCCAGCCCGGGACTCTCTATGGCTACACCTTC. J is TRBJ1-2 and V is TRBV4-1, with D possibly matching TRBD1 (5 bases). Germline assignment: CDR1 MGHRA and CDR2 YSYEKL. CDR3 size: 14 residues. V dropped 3 bases and J dropped 4 bases, with 12 bases sitting between them.